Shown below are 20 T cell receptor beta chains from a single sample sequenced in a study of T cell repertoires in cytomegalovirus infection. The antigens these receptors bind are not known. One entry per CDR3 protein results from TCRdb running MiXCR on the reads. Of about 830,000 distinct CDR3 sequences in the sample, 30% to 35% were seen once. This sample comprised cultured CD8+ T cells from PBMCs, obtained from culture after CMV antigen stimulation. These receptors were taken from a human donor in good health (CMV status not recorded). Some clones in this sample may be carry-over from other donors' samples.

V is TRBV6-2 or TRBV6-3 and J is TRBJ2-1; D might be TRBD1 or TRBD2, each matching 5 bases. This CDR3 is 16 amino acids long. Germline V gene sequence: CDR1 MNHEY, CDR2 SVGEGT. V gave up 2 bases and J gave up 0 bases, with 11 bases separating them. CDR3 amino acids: CASSYQPGSSYNEQFF. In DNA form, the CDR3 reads TGTGCCAGCAGTTACCAGCCAGGGAGCTCCTACAATGAGCAGTTCTTC.

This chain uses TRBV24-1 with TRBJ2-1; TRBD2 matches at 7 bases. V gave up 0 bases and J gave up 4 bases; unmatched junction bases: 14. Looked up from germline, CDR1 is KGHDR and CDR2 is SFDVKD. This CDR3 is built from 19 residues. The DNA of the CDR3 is TGTGCCACCAGTGATTTGTCGCAATGGGGGGGAAAGGTGTACAATGAGCAGTTCTTC. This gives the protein CATSDLSQWGGKVYNEQFF.

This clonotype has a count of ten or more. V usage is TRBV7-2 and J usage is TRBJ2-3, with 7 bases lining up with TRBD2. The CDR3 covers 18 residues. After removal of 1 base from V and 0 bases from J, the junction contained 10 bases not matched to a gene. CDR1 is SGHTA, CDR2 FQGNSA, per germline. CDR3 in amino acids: CASSLVRSGPFSTDTQYF. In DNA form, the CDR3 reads TGTGCCAGCAGCTTAGTCCGTAGCGGGCCTTTTAGCACAGATACGCAGTATTTT. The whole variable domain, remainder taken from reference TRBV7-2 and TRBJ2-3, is GAGVSQSPSNKVTEKGKDVELRCDPISGHTALYWYRQSLGQGLEFLIYFQGNSAPDKSGLPSDRFSAERTGGSVSTLTIQRTQQEDSAVYLCASSLVRSGPFSTDTQYFGPGTRLTVL.

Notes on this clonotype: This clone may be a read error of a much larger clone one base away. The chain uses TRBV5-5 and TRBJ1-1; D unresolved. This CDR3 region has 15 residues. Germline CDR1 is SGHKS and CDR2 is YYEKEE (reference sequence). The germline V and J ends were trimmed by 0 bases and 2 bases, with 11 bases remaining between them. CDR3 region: CASSLDVVINTEAFF. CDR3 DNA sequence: TGTGCCAGCAGCTTGGATGTCGTCATAAACACTGAAGCTTTCTTT.

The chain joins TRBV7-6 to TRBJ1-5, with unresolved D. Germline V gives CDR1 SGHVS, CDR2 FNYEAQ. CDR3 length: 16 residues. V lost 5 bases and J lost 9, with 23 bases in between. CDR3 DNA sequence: TGTGCCAGCAGCCGCGAGCTTAATGACTCCACTCCGCCCCAGCATTTT. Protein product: CASSRELNDSTPPQHF.

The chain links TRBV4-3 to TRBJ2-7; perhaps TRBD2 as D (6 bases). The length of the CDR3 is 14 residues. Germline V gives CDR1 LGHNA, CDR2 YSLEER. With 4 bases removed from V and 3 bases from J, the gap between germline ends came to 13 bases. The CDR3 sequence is CASSPSAGSYEQYV. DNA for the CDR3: TGCGCCAGCAGCCCTTCTGCGGGGAGCTACGAGCAGTACGTC.

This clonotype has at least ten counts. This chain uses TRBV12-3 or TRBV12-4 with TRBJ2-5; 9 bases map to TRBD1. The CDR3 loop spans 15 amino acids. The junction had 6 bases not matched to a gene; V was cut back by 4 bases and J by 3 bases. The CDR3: CASSSQGQGKETQYF. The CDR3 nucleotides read TGTGCCAGCAGTTCGCAGGGACAGGGTAAAGAGACCCAGTACTTC.

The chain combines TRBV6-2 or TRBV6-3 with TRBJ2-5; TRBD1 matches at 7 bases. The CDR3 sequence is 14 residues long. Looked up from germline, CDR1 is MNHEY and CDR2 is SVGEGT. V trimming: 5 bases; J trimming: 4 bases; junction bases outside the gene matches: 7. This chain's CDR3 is CASSGGQTRETQYF. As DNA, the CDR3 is TGTGCCAGCAGTGGGGGACAGACACGAGAGACCCAGTACTTC.

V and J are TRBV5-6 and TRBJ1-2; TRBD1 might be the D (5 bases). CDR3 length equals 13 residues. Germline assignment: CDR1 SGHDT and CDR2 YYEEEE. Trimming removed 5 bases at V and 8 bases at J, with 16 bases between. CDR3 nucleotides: TGTGCCAGCAGAGTGGGACGCCCGGCGGGCTACACCTTC. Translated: CASRVGRPAGYTF. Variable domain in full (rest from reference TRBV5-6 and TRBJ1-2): DAGVTQSPTHLIKTRGQQVTLRCSPKSGHDTVSWYQQALGQGPQFIFQYYEEEERQRGNFPDRFSGHQFPNYSSELNVNALLLGDSALYLCASRVGRPAGYTFGSGTRLTVV.

CDR3 region: CATSRDLGLAYEQYF. The CDR3 bases are TGTGCCACCAGCAGAGATCTGGGACTAGCCTACGAGCAGTACTTC. This chain uses TRBV15 with TRBJ2-7; TRBD2 matches at 8 bases. CDR1 is LNHNV and CDR2 is YYDKDF in the germline V gene (reference sequence). This CDR3 has 15 residues. V shed 0 bases, J shed 2 bases, and the junction held 3 bases outside the gene matches.

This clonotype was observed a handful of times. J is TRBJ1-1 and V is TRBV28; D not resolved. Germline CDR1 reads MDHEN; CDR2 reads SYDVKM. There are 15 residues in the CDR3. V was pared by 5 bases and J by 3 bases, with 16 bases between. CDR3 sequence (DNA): TGTGCCAGCAGTCCCCGAGGGATCATGGACACTGAAGCTTTCTTT. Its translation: CASSPRGIMDTEAFF. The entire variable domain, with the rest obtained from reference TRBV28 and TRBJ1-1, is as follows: DVKVTQSSRYLVKRTGEKVFLECVQDMDHENMFWYRQDPGLGLRLIYFSYDVKMKEKGDIPEGYSVSREKKERFSLILESASTNQTSMYLCASSPRGIMDTEAFFGQGTRLTVV.

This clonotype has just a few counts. In DNA, the CDR3 is TGTGCCAGCAGCTTAGATAACGGGCCCTACGAGCAGTACGTC. This codes for CASSLDNGPYEQYV. The chain uses TRBV11-2 and TRBJ2-7; D is ambiguous. Trimming removed 0 bases at V and 2 bases at J, with 8 bases between. The CDR3 has 14 amino acids. CDR1 is SGHAT, CDR2 FQNNGV, per germline.

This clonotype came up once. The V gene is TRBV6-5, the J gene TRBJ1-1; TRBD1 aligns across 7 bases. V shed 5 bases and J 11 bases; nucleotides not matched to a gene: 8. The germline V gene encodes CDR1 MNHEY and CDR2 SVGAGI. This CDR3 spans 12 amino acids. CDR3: CASSPPGGRAFF. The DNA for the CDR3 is TGTGCCAGCAGTCCTCCAGGGGGTCGGGCTTTCTTT.

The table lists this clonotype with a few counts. The CDR3 DNA is TGTGCCAGCAGCCAAGAGGGGGTGGATGGCTACACCTTC. Residues: CASSQEGVDGYTF. The V and J genes are TRBV4-2 and TRBJ1-2, with D tentatively TRBD1 (5 bases). V was shortened by 0 bases and J by 6 bases, with 8 bases between the two germline ends. CDR3 length equals 13 residues. Germline V lookup: CDR1 LGHNA, CDR2 YNFKEQ.

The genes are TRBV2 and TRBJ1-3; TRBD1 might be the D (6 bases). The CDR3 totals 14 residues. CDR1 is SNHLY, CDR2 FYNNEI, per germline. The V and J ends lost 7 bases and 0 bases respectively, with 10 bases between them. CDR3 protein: CASIGQLSGNTIYF. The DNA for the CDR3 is TGTGCCAGCATCGGACAGCTCTCTGGAAACACCATATATTTT.

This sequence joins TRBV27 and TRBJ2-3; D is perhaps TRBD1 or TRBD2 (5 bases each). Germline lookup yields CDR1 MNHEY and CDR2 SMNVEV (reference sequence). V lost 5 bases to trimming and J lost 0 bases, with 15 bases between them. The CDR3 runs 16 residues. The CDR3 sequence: CASSPPGTGSTDTQYF. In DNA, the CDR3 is TGTGCCAGCAGTCCTCCCGGGACGGGGAGCACAGATACGCAGTATTTT.

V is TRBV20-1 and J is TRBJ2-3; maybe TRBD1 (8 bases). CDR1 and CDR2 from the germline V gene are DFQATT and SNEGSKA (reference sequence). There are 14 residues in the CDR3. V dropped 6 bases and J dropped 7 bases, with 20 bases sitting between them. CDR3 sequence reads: CSARDRREGNTQYF. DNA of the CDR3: TGCAGTGCCCGGGACAGGAGGGAGGGAAATACGCAGTATTTT.

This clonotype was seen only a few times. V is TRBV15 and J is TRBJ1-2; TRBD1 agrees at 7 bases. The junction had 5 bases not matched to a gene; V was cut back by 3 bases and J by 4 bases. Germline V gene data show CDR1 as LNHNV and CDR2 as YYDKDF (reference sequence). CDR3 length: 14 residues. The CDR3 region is CATSSSQGGYGYTF. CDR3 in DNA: TGTGCCACCAGCAGCTCGCAGGGGGGCTATGGCTACACCTTC.

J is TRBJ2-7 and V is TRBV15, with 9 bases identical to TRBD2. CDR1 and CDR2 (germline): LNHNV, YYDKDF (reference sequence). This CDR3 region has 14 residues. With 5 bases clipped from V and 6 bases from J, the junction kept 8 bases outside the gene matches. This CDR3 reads CATSGGRGGPEQYV. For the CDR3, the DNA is TGTGCCACCAGCGGGGGGCGGGGGGGCCCCGAGCAGTACGTC.

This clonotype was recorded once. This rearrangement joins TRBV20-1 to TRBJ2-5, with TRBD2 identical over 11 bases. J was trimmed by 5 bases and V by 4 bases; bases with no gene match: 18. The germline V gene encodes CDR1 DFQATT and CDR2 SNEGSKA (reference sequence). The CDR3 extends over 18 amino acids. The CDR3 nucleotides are TGCAGTGCTATCTTTTCCCTTCTAGCGGGGGGCCTAGGGGAGACCCAGTACTTC. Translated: CSAIFSLLAGGLGETQYF.